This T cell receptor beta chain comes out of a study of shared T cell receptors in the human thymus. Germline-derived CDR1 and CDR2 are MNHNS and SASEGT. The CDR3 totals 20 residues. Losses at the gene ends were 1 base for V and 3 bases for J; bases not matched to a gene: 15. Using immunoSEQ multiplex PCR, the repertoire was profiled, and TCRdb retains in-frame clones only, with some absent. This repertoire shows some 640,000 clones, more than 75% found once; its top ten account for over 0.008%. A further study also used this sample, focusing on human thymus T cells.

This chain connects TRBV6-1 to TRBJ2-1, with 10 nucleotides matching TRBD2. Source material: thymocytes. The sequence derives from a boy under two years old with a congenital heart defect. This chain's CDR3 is CASSEVPKAQTSGYYNEQFF. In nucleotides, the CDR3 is TGTGCCAGCAGTGAAGTCCCCAAGGCGCAGACTAGCGGGTACTACAATGAGCAGTTCTTC.